The 23 T cell receptor beta chains listed next were all sequenced from one sample in a study of CD8 T cells in ankylosing spondylitis. Overall study findings and caveats: Made up of eight or nine highly homologous variants, a TCR beta motif appeared characteristic of ankylosing spondylitis blood.

Antigens of these TCRs are unknown. TCRdb called the 5' RACE reads again in MiXCR, with one record for every CDR3 protein. This table has roughly 700,000 distinct CDR3 sequences, around 20% appearing once. Sequenced input: blood, either unsorted or a sorted T cell fraction (not recorded which). These TCRs come from a male donor with ankylosing spondylitis.

The rearrangement joins TRBV12-3 or TRBV12-4 to TRBJ2-2, with no clear D. The V end was cut by 7 bases, the J end by 2 bases, with 17 bases between. The CDR3 extends over 16 amino acids. CDR3 in amino acids: CASIQRSQLNTGELFF. The DNA of the CDR3 is TGTGCCAGCATCCAGCGTAGTCAACTAAACACCGGGGAGCTGTTTTTT.

This clonotype was seen a handful of times. The chain uses TRBV24-1 and TRBJ1-5, with a weak D call TRBD1 (6 bases). The germline CDR1 and CDR2 sequences are KGHDR and SFDVKD. Trimming cost V 4 bases and J 6 bases, with 24 bases left between them. This CDR3 contains 18 residues. The CDR3 protein is CATSDSQAPTGLFQPQHF. As DNA, the CDR3 is TGTGCCACCAGTGACTCCCAGGCCCCTACAGGGTTGTTTCAGCCCCAGCATTTT.

This clonotype was counted ten times or more. CDR3 loop: CASSLATSGANVLTF. The CDR3 DNA follows: TGCGCCAGCAGCTTAGCTACCTCTGGGGCCAACGTCCTGACTTTC. The chain employs TRBV5-1 and TRBJ2-6; D remains ambiguous. CDR1 is SGHRS and CDR2 is YFSETQ in the germline V gene. The CDR3 length is 15 residues. The germline V and J ends were trimmed by 2 bases and 0 bases, with 6 bases remaining between them. Filled out from reference TRBV5-1 and TRBJ2-6, the complete variable domain reads KAGVTQTPRYLIKTRGQQVTLSCSPISGHRSVSWYQQTPGQGLQFLFEYFSETQRNKGNFPGRFSGRQFSNSRSEMNVSTLELGDSALYLCASSLATSGANVLTFGAGSRLTVL.

The V gene is TRBV6-2 or TRBV6-3, the J gene TRBJ1-2; no clear D. The CDR3 length is 15 residues. V lost 6 bases, J lost 0 bases, and 14 bases lay in between. Germline-derived CDR1 and CDR2 are MNHEY and SVGEGT. The DNA of the CDR3 is TGTGCCAGCAGACCAGACGGGTATGCTAACTATGGCTACACCTTC. Translated: CASRPDGYANYGYTF.

This CDR3 reads CASSLAGLGGDEQYF. The CDR3 DNA follows: TGCGCCAGCAGCTTGGCCGGACTGGGAGGGGACGAGCAGTACTTC. This rearrangement joins TRBV5-1 to TRBJ2-7, with 7 nucleotides matching TRBD2. The CDR3 length is 15 residues. The germline CDR1 and CDR2 sequences are SGHRS and YFSETQ. V was pared by 0 bases and J by 5 bases, with 8 bases of the junction left unmatched. The variable domain in full, completed from reference TRBV5-1 and TRBJ2-7, reads KAGVTQTPRYLIKTRGQQVTLSCSPISGHRSVSWYQQTPGQGLQFLFEYFSETQRNKGNFPGRFSGRQFSNSRSEMNVSTLELGDSALYLCASSLAGLGGDEQYFGPGTRLTVT.

This clonotype was seen many times. The gene calls are TRBV4-1 and TRBJ2-1; 8 bases line up with TRBD2. With 0 bases clipped from V and 10 bases from J, the junction kept 11 bases outside the gene matches. Germline-derived CDR1 and CDR2 are MGHRA and YSYEKL. The CDR3 runs 16 residues. CDR3 in amino acids: CASSQDPSGSAKEQFF. In DNA form, the CDR3 reads TGCGCCAGCAGCCAAGATCCCAGCGGGAGCGCAAAAGAGCAGTTCTTC.

The chain links TRBV7-8 to TRBJ2-5; D unresolved. Trimming shortened V by 5 bases and J by 3 bases, and 16 bases separated the two germline ends. The germline CDR1 and CDR2 sequences are SGHVS and FQNEAQ. CDR3 length equals 15 residues. The CDR3 sequence is CASSPLHRKKETQYF. CDR3 bases: TGTGCCAGCAGCCCCCTTCATCGGAAGAAAGAGACCCAGTACTTC.

The chain joins TRBV7-2 to TRBJ2-5; possibly TRBD2 for D (5 bases). V was pared by 6 bases and J by 4 bases, with 18 bases between. This CDR3 region has 15 residues. Germline V lookup: CDR1 SGHTA, CDR2 FQGNSA. CDR3 in DNA: TGTGCCAGCAGTACAACGGACTTCCCGGGAGAGACCCAGTACTTC. It yields the protein CASSTTDFPGETQYF.

This clonotype was observed a handful of times. The chain joins TRBV12-3 or TRBV12-4 to TRBJ1-4, with a weak D call TRBD1 (5 bases). Trimming took off 1 base at V and 5 bases at J, with 11 bases between the two ends. There are 15 residues in the CDR3. The CDR3 spells CASSLGVEGNEKLFF. CDR3 in DNA: TGTGCCAGCAGTTTAGGGGTCGAGGGGAATGAAAAACTGTTTTTT.

This chain connects TRBV20-1 to TRBJ2-7; D gene unclear. This CDR3 region has 15 residues. V lost 5 bases to trimming and J lost 0 bases, with 17 bases between them. Germline loops: CDR1 DFQATT, CDR2 SNEGSKA (reference sequence). CDR3 nucleotide sequence: TGCAGTGCTCGTGGGTGGCAGGCCCACTCCTACGAGCAGTACTTC. As protein: CSARGWQAHSYEQYF.

This clonotype was observed a handful of times. The V gene is TRBV7-8, the J gene TRBJ1-6; D might be TRBD1 (5 bases). Per germline, CDR1 SGHVS and CDR2 FQNEAQ. The germline V and J ends were trimmed by 5 bases and 7 bases, with 15 bases remaining between them. The CDR3 extends over 15 amino acids. The CDR3 spells CASSPTGTENSPLHF. In DNA, the CDR3 is TGTGCCAGCAGCCCAACCGGGACGGAGAATTCACCCCTCCACTTT.

J is TRBJ1-6 and V is TRBV5-4; the D gene is possibly TRBD1 (5 bases). The V gene's germline CDR1 is SGHNT and CDR2 YYREEE (reference sequence). This CDR3 spans 15 amino acids. Between the trimmed V and J ends, which lost 1 base and 8 bases, there was a span of 13 bases. The CDR3 loop is CASSLSERGDSPLHF. The CDR3 bases are TGTGCCAGCAGCTTGTCGGAGAGGGGAGATTCACCCCTCCACTTT. The whole variable domain, remainder taken from reference TRBV5-4 and TRBJ1-6, is ETGVTQSPTHLIKTRGQQVTLRCSSQSGHNTVSWYQQALGQGPQFIFQYYREEENGRGNFPPRFSGLQFPNYSSELNVNALELDDSALYLCASSLSERGDSPLHFGNGTRLTVT.

J is TRBJ1-5 and V is TRBV5-1, with D possibly matching TRBD1 (5 bases). This CDR3 is built from 13 residues. Germline CDR1 SGHRS, CDR2 YFSETQ. V dropped 2 bases and J dropped 5 bases, with 8 bases sitting between them. In DNA, the CDR3 is TGCGCCAGCAGCTTTGACAGTTATCAGCCCCAGCATTTT. Translating gives CASSFDSYQPQHF.

This clonotype appeared a few times. The rearrangement uses TRBV16 and TRBJ1-1, with a possible D match to TRBD1 (5 bases). The CDR3 is 12 amino acids. V lost 3 bases and J lost 7, with 9 bases in between. CDR1 is KGHSY, CDR2 FQNENV, per germline. CDR3 in DNA: TGTGCCAGCAGCCACCCCCAGGGTGAAGCTTTCTTT. This gives the protein CASSHPQGEAFF.

V and J are TRBV5-1 and TRBJ1-4, with D perhaps TRBD1 (5 bases). Germline CDR1 and CDR2: SGHRS and YFSETQ. CDR3 length: 16 residues. The ends were cut back, 1 base at V and 8 bases at J, with 18 bases in the middle. CDR3 region: CASSLTSGTSGEKLFF. In nucleotides, the CDR3 is TGCGCCAGCAGCTTGACCTCCGGGACCTCGGGAGAAAAACTGTTTTTT.

The table lists this clonotype with a few counts. The genes are TRBV27 and TRBJ2-1; TRBD2 matches 11 bases. The CDR3 totals 13 residues. The germline V gene encodes CDR1 MNHEY and CDR2 SMNVEV (reference sequence). J gave up 15 bases and V 5 bases, and 9 bases lay outside the gene matches. CDR3 loop: CASSGTSGISWFF. The CDR3 nucleotides are TGTGCCAGCAGTGGGACTAGCGGAATATCGTGGTTCTTC.

The chain employs TRBV3-1 and TRBJ2-2; 8 nucleotides align to TRBD1. The CDR3 spans 14 residues. Germline V CDR1 and CDR2: LGHDT, YNNKEL (reference sequence). Germline trimming cut 4 bases from V and 7 bases from J; bases unmatched to any gene: 5. CDR3 sequence reads: CASSPGQGVGELFF. The DNA of the CDR3 is TGTGCCAGCAGCCCCGGACAGGGAGTCGGGGAGCTGTTTTTT.

The V call is TRBV5-6, the J call TRBJ2-1; D unclear. CDR3 length: 12 amino acids. CDR1 is SGHDT, CDR2 YYEEEE, per germline. The germline V and J ends were trimmed by 7 bases and 9 bases, with 14 bases remaining between them. The CDR3 DNA reads as TGTGCCAGCGGCCCGATGAATGGTGAGCAGTTCTTC. Translation: CASGPMNGEQFF.

This clonotype was counted ten times or more. This rearrangement joins TRBV6-1 to TRBJ1-3; perhaps TRBD1 as D (6 bases). The CDR3 length is 13 residues. The germline V gene encodes CDR1 MNHNS and CDR2 SASEGT. Trimming took off 6 bases at V and 11 bases at J, with 17 bases between the two ends. The CDR3 sequence: CASSPSRTDSIYF. The CDR3, as DNA: TGTGCCAGCAGCCCAAGCCGGACAGACTCCATATATTTT.

This clonotype was seen only a few times. V is TRBV24-1 and J is TRBJ2-7, with 11 positions matching TRBD2. The CDR3 contains 18 residues. The germline V gene has CDR1 KGHDR and CDR2 SFDVKD. V gave up 9 bases and J gave up 6 bases; unmatched junction bases: 21. CDR3 residues: CATDYSGGAARDSGEQYF. CDR3 nucleotides: TGTGCCACCGACTATAGCGGGGGGGCCGCACGTGATTCGGGCGAGCAGTACTTC.

V and J are TRBV3-1 and TRBJ2-3, with D perhaps matching TRBD2 (7 bases). The CDR3 extends over 13 amino acids. V lost 8 bases, J lost 0 bases, and 9 bases lay in between. Germline V lookup: CDR1 LGHDT, CDR2 YNNKEL (reference sequence). The CDR3 is CASRGASTDTQYF. In DNA form, the CDR3 reads TGTGCCAGCCGGGGGGCAAGCACAGATACGCAGTATTTT.

The chain joins TRBV11-2 to TRBJ1-1; D gene uncertain. V lost 4 bases to trimming and J lost 2 bases, with 14 bases between them. The CDR3 is made up of 15 amino acids. Per germline, CDR1 SGHAT and CDR2 FQNNGV. DNA for the CDR3: TGTGCCAGCAGCTCAGCACTGGGGTTCAACACTGAAGCTTTCTTT. Protein sequence: CASSSALGFNTEAFF.

This clonotype has only one observation. This may be a read error, as it is one base from a much larger clone. J is TRBJ2-2 and V is TRBV2; D gene ambiguous. The CDR3 totals 14 residues. V lost 3 bases, J lost 0 bases, and 5 bases lay in between. CDR1 is SNHLY and CDR2 is FYNNEI in the germline V gene. The CDR3 nucleotides read TGTGCCAGCAGTGAGGGGTCGAACACCGGGGAGCTGTTTTTT. Translated, it gives CASSEGSNTGELFF.